This T cell receptor beta chain was captured by sequencing in a study of cytomegalovirus exposure and HLA in healthy donors. Study-wide results and caveats: The study listed 150 to 200 cytomegalovirus-associated TCR beta chains. Reports showed the classifier diagnosing cytomegalovirus status with high specificity and sensitivity. Later analysis suggested most CMV-associated TCR beta chains were HLA-restricted.

CDR3 length: 15 amino acids. J lost 3 bases, V lost 3 bases, and 8 bases had no gene match. The germline V gene has CDR1 LNHDA and CDR2 SQIVND (reference sequence). As to this clone: Its antigen remains unidentified.

PCR employed 60 Vbeta and 13 Jbeta primers. Data came from immunoSEQ multiplex PCR; TCRdb stores just in-frame clones and leaves some out. This table has about 110,000 clones, approximately 80% appearing once. Donors showed nominal health when sampled, although they likely had unrecorded immune exposures. The sequenced sample was PBMCs. The chain carries TRBV19 and TRBJ2-7, with 7 bases identical to TRBD2. The origin of this receptor is a male donor in good health and CMV-seronegative. The CDR3 sequence is CASSIAGGSIYEQYF. In DNA form, the CDR3 reads TGTGCCAGTAGTATTGCCGGGGGGTCTATCTACGAGCAGTACTTC.